This is a list of T cell receptor beta chains from one sample in a study of T cell responses to AZD1222 COVID-19 vaccine. Sequencing used immunoSEQ multiplex PCR; TCRdb keeps in-frame clones, though not all of them. In the table there are tens of thousands of clones, 90% of which are singletons. Sample: peripheral blood, taken on day 0 of AZD1222 vaccination. These receptors all come from an adult in good health. CDR3s include the opening cysteine and the closing phenylalanine or tryptophan. A D gene is named only where the DNA matches it firmly. A clone size is listed for some rows: how often the clone was seen (once, few, many), or a class if it is expanded.

j_gene: TRBJ2-7
len: 15
d_gene: NA
abundance: few
v_gene: TRBV7-2
CDR3nt: TGTGCCAGCAGCTTAGTCCTCGACGGGTCCTACGAGCAGTACTTC
CDR3aa: CASSLVLDGSYEQYF

j_gene: TRBJ2-1
len: 13
d_gene: NA
abundance: NA
v_gene: TRBV7-2
CDR3nt: TGTGCCAGCAGCCCACGCCAGGGTGGTGAGCAGTTCTTC
CDR3aa: CASSPRQGGEQFF

j_gene: TRBJ1-6
len: 16
d_gene: TRBD1
abundance: NA
v_gene: TRBV25-1
CDR3nt: TGTGCCAGCAGTTCCTCCGGGACAGACTTATCTTCACCCCTCCACTTT
CDR3aa: CASSSSGTDLSSPLHF

j_gene: TRBJ2-7
len: 16
d_gene: TRBD1
abundance: NA
v_gene: TRBV28
CDR3nt: TGTGCCAGCAGTTTCTATACAGGGGACCATCCCTACGAGCAGTACTTC
CDR3aa: CASSFYTGDHPYEQYF

j_gene: TRBJ1-1
len: 13
d_gene: NA
abundance: NA
v_gene: TRBV6-6
CDR3nt: TGTGCCAGCAGTTATGGGGCTTTCACTGAAGCTTTCTTT
CDR3aa: CASSYGAFTEAFF

j_gene: TRBJ1-1
len: 13
d_gene: NA
abundance: NA
v_gene: TRBV2
CDR3nt: TGTGCCAGCAGTGACAGGGAAGAAACTGAAGCTTTCTTT
CDR3aa: CASSDREETEAFF

j_gene: TRBJ2-7
len: 14
d_gene: TRBD1
abundance: NA
v_gene: TRBV18
CDR3nt: TGTGCCAGCTCACCATCCCGGACAGGGGGCGCTCAGTACTTC
CDR3aa: CASSPSRTGGAQYF

j_gene: TRBJ2-7
len: 14
d_gene: NA
abundance: NA
v_gene: TRBV6-5
CDR3nt: TGTGCCAGCAGTTACGAGGGGTCACACTACGAGCAGTACTTC
CDR3aa: CASSYEGSHYEQYF

j_gene: TRBJ2-7
len: 12
d_gene: NA
abundance: once
v_gene: TRBV30
CDR3nt: TGTGCCTCGGACAGTGGGTCCTACGAGCAGTACTTC
CDR3aa: CASDSGSYEQYF

j_gene: TRBJ1-1
len: 13
d_gene: TRBD1
abundance: NA
v_gene: TRBV6-5
CDR3nt: TGTGCCAGCCTAGACAGGGCGGTCACTGAAGCTTTCTTT
CDR3aa: CASLDRAVTEAFF

j_gene: TRBJ2-5
len: 14
d_gene: NA
abundance: once
v_gene: TRBV3-1/TRBV3-2
CDR3nt: TGTGCCAGCAGCCAAGGCGGGGTCCAAGAGACCCAGTACTTC
CDR3aa: CASSQGGVQETQYF

j_gene: TRBJ2-5
len: 15
d_gene: NA
abundance: NA
v_gene: TRBV7-9
CDR3nt: TGTGCCAGCAGCCCCTCCTGGGGGGCTAGGGAGACCCAGTACTTC
CDR3aa: CASSPSWGARETQYF

j_gene: TRBJ1-2
len: 15
d_gene: NA
abundance: NA
v_gene: TRBV2
CDR3nt: TGTGCCAGCAGTGAGACAGGACAGCTTAACTATGGCTACACCTTC
CDR3aa: CASSETGQLNYGYTF